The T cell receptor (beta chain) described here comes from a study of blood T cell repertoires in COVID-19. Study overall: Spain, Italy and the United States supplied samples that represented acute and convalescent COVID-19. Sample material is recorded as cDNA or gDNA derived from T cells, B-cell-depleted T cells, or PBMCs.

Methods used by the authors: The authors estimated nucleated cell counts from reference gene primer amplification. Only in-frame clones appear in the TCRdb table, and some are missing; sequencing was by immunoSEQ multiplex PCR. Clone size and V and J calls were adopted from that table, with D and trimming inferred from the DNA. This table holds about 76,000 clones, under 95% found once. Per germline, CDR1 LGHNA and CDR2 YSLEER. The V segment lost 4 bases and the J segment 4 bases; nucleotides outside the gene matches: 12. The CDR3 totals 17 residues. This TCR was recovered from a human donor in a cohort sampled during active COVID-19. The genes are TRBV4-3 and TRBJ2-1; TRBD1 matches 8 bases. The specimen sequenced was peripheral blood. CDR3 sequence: CASSRFRRGQVYNEQFF. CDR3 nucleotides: TGCGCCAGCAGCCGCTTCCGCAGGGGACAGGTTTACAATGAGCAGTTCTTC.